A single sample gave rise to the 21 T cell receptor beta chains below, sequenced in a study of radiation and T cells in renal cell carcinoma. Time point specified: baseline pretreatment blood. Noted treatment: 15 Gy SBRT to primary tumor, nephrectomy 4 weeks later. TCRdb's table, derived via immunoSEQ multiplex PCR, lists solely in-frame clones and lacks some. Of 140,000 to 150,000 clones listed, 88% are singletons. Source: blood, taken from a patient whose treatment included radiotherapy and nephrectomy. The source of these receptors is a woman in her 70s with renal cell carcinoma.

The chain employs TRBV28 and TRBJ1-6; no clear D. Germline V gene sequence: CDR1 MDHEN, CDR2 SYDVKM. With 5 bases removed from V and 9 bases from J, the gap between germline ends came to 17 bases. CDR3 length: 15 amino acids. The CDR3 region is CASSTWIGPSSPLHF. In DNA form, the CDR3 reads TGTGCCAGCAGTACGTGGATTGGGCCTAGTTCACCCCTCCACTTT.

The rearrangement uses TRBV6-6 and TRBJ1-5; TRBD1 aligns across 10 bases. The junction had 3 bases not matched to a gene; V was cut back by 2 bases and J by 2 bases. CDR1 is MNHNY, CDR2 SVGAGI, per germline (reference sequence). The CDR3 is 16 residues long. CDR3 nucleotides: TGTGCCAGCAGTTACCTCGGACAGGGGGGCAATCAGCCCCAGCATTTT. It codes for CASSYLGQGGNQPQHF.

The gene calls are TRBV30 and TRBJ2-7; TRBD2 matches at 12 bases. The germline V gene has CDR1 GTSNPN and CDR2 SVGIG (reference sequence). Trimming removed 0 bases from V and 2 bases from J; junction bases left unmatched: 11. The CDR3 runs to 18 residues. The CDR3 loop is CAWSVRRLAGALTYEQYF. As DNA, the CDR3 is TGTGCCTGGAGTGTACGGAGACTAGCGGGGGCCCTAACCTACGAGCAGTACTTC.

The CDR3, as DNA: TGTGCCAGCAGCCTGGACCGAGTTAACTATGGCTACACCTTC. Residues: CASSLDRVNYGYTF. This chain links TRBV7-2 with TRBJ1-2; D ambiguous. This CDR3 is 14 amino acids long. Germline CDR1 SGHTA, CDR2 FQGNSA. V lost 5 bases, J lost 1 base, and 11 bases lay in between.

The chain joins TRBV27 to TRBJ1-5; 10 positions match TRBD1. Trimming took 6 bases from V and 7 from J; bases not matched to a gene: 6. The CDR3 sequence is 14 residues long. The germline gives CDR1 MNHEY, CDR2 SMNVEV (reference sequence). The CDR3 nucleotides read TGTGCCAGCAGCCGGACAGGGGGGGACCAGCCCCAGCATTTT. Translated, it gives CASSRTGGDQPQHF.

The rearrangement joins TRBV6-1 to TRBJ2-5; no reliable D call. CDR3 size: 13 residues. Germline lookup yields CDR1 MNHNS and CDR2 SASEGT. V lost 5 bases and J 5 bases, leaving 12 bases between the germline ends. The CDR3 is CASSTGSWETQYF. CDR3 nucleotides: TGTGCCAGCAGTACCGGGTCCTGGGAGACCCAGTACTTC.

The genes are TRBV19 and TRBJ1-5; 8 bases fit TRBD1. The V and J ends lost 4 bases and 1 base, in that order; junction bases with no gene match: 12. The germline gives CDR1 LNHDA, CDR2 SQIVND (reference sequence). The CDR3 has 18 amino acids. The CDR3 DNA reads TGTGCCAGTAGTACCACTCGGACAGGGCGCGGGAGCAATCAGCCCCAGCATTTT. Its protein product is CASSTTRTGRGSNQPQHF.

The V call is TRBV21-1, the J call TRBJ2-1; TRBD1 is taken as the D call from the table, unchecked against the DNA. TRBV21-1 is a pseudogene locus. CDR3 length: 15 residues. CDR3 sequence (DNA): TGTGCCAGCAGCACGGACAGGGAGGGGTTTTATGAGCAGTTCTTC. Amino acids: CASSTDREGFYEQFF.

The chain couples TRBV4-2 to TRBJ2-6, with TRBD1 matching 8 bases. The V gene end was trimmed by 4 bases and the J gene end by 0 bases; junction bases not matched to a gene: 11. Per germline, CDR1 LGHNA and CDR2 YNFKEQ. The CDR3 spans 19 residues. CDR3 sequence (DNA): TGTGCCAGCAGCCCCAGGGACAGGACACTAATCTCTGGGGCCAACGTCCTGACTTTC. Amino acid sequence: CASSPRDRTLISGANVLTF.

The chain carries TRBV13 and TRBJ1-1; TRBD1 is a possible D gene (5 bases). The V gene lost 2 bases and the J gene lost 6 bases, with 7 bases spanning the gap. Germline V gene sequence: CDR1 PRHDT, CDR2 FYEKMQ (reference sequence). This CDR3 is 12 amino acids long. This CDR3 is CASSLRGSEAFF. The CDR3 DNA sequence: TGTGCCAGCAGCTTACGGGGGTCTGAAGCTTTCTTT. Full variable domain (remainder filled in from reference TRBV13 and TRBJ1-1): AAGVIQSPRHLIKEKRETATLKCYPIPRHDTVYWYQQGPGQDPQFLISFYEKMQSDKGSIPDRFSAQQFSDYHSELNMSSLELGDSALYFCASSLRGSEAFFGQGTRLTVV.

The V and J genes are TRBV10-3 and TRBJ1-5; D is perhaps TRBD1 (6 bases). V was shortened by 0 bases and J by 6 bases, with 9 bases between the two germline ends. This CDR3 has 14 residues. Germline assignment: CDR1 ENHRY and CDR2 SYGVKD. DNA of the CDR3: TGTGCCATCAGTGAGTCGGGGGGCTTTCAGCCCCAGCATTTT. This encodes CAISESGGFQPQHF.

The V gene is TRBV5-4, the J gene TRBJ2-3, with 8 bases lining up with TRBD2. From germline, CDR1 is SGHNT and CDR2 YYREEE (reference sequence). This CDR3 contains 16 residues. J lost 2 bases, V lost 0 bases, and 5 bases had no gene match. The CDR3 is CASSLAVGGATDTQYF. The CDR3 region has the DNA TGTGCCAGCAGCTTGGCGGTCGGGGGGGCCACAGATACGCAGTATTTT.

Here the CDR3 DNA reads TGTGCCAGCAGCTTGAGCGGGGGGGACACAGATACGCAGTATTTT. Residues: CASSLSGGDTDTQYF. The chain recombines TRBV7-3 with TRBJ2-3; 10 nucleotides match TRBD2. V was pared by 3 bases and J by 2 bases, with 2 bases of the junction left unmatched. In germline, CDR1 is SGHTA, CDR2 FQGTGA. The CDR3 is 15 residues long.

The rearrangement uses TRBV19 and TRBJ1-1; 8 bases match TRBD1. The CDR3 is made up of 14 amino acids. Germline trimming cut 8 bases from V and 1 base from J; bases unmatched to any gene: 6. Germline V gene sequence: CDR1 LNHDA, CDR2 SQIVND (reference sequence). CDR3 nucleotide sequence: TGTGCCAGTGAATTCGACAGGGGGAACACTGAAGCTTTCTTT. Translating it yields CASEFDRGNTEAFF.

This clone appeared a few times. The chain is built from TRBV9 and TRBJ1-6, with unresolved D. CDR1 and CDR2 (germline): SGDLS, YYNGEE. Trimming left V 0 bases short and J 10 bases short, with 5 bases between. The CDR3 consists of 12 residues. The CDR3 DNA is TGTGCCAGCAGCGTAGGGGAATCACCCCTCCACTTT. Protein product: CASSVGESPLHF.

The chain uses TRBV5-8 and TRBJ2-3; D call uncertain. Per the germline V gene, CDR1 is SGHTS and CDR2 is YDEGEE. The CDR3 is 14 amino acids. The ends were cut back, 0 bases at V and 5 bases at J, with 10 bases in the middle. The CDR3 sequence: CASSLGLMEDTQYF. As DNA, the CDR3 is TGTGCCAGCAGCTTGGGACTCATGGAAGATACGCAGTATTTT.

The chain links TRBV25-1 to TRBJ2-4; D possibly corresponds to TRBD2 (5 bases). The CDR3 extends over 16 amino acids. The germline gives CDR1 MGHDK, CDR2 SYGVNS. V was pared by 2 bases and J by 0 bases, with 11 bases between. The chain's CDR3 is CASSEGGGLAKNIQYF. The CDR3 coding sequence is TGTGCCAGCAGTGAAGGCGGAGGACTAGCCAAAAACATTCAGTACTTC.

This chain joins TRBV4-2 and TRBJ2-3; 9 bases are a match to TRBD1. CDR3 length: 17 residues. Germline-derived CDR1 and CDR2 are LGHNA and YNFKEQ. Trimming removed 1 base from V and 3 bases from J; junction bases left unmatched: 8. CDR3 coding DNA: TGTGCCAGCAGCCAAGGGGGACAGGGAACCCCTACAGATACGCAGTATTTT. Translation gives CASSQGGQGTPTDTQYF.

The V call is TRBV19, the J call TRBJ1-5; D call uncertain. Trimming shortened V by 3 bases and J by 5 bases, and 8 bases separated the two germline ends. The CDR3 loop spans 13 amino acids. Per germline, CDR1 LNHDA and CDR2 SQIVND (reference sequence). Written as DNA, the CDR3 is TGTGCCAGTAGTATCGGACGGGATCAGCCCCAGCATTTT. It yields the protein CASSIGRDQPQHF.

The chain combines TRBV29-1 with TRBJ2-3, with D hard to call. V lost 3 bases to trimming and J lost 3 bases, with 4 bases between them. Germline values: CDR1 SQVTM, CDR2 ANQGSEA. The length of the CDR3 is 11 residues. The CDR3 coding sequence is TGCAGCGTTGATGGGACAGATACGCAGTATTTT. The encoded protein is CSVDGTDTQYF.

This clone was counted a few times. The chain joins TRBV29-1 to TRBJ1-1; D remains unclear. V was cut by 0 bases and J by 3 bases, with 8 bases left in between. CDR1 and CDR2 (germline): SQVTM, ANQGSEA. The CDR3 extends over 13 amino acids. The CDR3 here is CSVEDYVYTEAFF. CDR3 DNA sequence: TGCAGCGTTGAAGACTACGTGTACACTGAAGCTTTCTTT. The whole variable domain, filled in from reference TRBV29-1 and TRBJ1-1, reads SAVISQKPSRDICQRGTSLTIQCQVDSQVTMMFWYRQQPGQSLTLIATANQGSEATYESGFVIDKFPISRPNLTFSTLTVSNMSPEDSSIYLCSVEDYVYTEAFFGQGTRLTVV.